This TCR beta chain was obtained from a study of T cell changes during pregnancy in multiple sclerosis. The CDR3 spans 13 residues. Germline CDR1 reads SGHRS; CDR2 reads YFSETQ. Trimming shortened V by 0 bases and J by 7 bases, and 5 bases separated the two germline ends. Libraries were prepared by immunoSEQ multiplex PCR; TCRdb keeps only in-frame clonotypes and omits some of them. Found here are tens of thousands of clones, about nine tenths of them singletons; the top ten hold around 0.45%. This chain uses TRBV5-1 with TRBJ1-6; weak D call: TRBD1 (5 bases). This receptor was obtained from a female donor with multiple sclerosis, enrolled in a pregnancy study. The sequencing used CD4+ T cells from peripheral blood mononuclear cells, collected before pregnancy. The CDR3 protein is CASSLEGNSPLHF. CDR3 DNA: TGCGCCAGCAGCTTGGAGGGGAATTCACCCCTCCACTTT.